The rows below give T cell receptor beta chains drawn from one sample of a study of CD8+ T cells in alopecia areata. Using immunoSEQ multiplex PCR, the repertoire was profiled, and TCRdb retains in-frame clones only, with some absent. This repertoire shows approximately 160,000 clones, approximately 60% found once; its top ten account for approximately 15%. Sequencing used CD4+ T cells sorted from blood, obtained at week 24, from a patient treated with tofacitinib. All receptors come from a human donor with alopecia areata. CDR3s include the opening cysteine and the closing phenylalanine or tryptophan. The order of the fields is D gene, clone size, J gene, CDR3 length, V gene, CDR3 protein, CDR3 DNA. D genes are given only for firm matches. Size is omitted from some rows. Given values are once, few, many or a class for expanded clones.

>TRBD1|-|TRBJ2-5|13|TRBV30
CAWTRGLLETQYF
TGTGCCTGGACCAGGGGGCTTCTGGAGACCCAGTACTTC
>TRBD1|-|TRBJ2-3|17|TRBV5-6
CASSSSRDRVQADTQYF
TGTGCCAGCAGTTCGTCCCGGGACAGGGTACAAGCAGATACGCAGTATTTT
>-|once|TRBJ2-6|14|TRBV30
CAWKFGSGANVLTF
TGTGCCTGGAAGTTTGGCTCTGGGGCCAACGTCCTGACTTTC
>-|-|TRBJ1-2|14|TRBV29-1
CSVVASVANYGYTF
TGCAGCGTTGTTGCGAGCGTAGCTAACTATGGCTACACCTTC
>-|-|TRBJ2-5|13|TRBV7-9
CASSLNPLETQYF
TGTGCCAGCAGCTTAAACCCACTCGAGACCCAGTACTTC
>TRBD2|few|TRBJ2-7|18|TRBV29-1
CSVEGLAGESSRSYEQYF
TGCAGCGTTGAAGGACTAGCGGGGGAATCATCACGGTCCTACGAGCAGTACTTC
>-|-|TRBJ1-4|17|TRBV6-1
CASSADRNPATNEKLFF
TGTGCCAGCAGTGCCGACAGGAACCCTGCGACTAATGAAAAACTGTTTTTT
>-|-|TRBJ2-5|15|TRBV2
CASSGNGPRVETQYF
TGTGCCAGCAGTGGCAACGGACCCAGGGTGGAGACCCAGTACTTC
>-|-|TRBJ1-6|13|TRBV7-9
CASSSAGNSPLHF
TGTGCCAGCAGCTCCGCGGGAAATTCACCCCTCCACTTT
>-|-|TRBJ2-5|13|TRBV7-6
CASSLGTSLTQYF
TGTGCCAGCAGCTTAGGGACTTCCTTAACCCAGTACTTC